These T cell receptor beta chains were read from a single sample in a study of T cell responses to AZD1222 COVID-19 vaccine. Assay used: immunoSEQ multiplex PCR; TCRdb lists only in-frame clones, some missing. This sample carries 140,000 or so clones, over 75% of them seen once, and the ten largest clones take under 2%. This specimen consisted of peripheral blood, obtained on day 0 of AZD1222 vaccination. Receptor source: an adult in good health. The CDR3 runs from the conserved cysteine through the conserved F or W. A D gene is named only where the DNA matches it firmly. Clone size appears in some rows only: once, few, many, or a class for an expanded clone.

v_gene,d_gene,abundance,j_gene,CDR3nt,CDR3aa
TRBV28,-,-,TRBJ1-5,TGTGCCAGCACCCTATTATTTCAAGGGGGACAGCCCCAGCATTTT,CASTLLFQGGQPQHF
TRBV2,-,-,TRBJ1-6,TGTGCCAGCAGGCGGGAGACCTCCTATAATTCACCCCTCCACTTT,CASRRETSYNSPLHF
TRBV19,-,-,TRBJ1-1,TGTGCCAGTAGTATAGGGGAGGGGCGCACTGAAGCTTTCTTT,CASSIGEGRTEAFF
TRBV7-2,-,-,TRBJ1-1,TGTGCCAGCAGCTTCGGGGGGGGGCTGAACACTGAAGCTTTCTTT,CASSFGGGLNTEAFF
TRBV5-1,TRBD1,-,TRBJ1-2,TGCGCCAGCAGCGTACAGGGGTATGGCTACACCTTC,CASSVQGYGYTF
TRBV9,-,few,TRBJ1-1,TGTGCCAGCAGCGCAATGCCGGGGGTCCGTGGGACTGAAGCTTTCTTT,CASSAMPGVRGTEAFF
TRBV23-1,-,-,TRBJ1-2,TGCGCCAGCAGTCATGCCGATATCCAGGCGGAACCCAACTATGGCTACACCTTC,CASSHADIQAEPNYGYTF
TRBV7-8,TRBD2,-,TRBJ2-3,TGTGCCAGCAGCTTAGTTCTAGCGGGGGTTGAAGATACGCAGTATTTT,CASSLVLAGVEDTQYF
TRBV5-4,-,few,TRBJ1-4,TGTGCCAGCCAGGCAGGGCCTAATGAAAAACTGTTTTTT,CASQAGPNEKLFF
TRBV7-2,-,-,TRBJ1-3,TGTGCCAGCAGCTTAATGGGACCGAGCTCTGGAAACACCATATATTTT,CASSLMGPSSGNTIYF
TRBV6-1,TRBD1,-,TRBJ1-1,TGTGCCAGCAGTGAAGGGAATCCTTACAGGGGAAGGGGCACTGAAGCTTTCTTT,CASSEGNPYRGRGTEAFF
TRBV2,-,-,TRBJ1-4,TGTGCCAGCAGCCAGCAGAGGACAACTAATGAAAAACTGTTTTTT,CASSQQRTTNEKLFF
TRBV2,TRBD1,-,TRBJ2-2,TGTGCCAGCAGCGGACAGGGGCCTTACACCGGGGAGCTGTTTTTT,CASSGQGPYTGELFF
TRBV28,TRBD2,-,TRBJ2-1,TGTGCCAGCAGTTTACGGACTAGCGCAGCTAGTGAGCAGTTCTTC,CASSLRTSAASEQFF
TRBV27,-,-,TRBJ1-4,TGTGCCAGCGCCAGTTTAGGAACAACTAATGAAAAACTGTTTTTT,CASASLGTTNEKLFF
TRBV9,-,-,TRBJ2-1,TGTGCCAGCAGCGTAGCAGGACAGTACAATGAGCAGTTCTTC,CASSVAGQYNEQFF
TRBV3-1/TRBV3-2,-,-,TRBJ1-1,TGTGCCAGCAGCCAAGATTTTGGCAGGGTGGGCGGTACCACTGAAGCTTTCTTT,CASSQDFGRVGGTTEAFF
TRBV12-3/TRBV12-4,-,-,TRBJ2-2,TGTGCCAGCAGTTACGGCAGCCGGGAGCTGTTTTTT,CASSYGSRELFF
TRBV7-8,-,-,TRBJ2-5,TGTGCCAGCAGCTTCCCCTATCCTAGGGGGATACCAGAGACCCAGTACTTC,CASSFPYPRGIPETQYF
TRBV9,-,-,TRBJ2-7,TGTGCCAGCAGCCCAGGTGGGTACGAGCAGTACTTC,CASSPGGYEQYF
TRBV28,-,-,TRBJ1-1,TGTGCCAGCAGCAAAGACCGAAAAGCTTTCTTT,CASSKDRKAFF
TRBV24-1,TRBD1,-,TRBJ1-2,TGTGCCACCAGTGATCGATACAGGGGTACTTACACCTTC,CATSDRYRGTYTF
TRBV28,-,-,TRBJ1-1,TGTGCCAGCAGTTTGAGCCTGAACACTGAAGCTTTCTTT,CASSLSLNTEAFF
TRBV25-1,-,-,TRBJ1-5,TGTGCCCCAAATCGTGGAACTCAGCCCCAGCATTTT,CAPNRGTQPQHF
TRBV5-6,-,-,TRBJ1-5,TGTGCCAGCAGCTTTCAACGGTTCAATCAGCCCCAGCATTTT,CASSFQRFNQPQHF
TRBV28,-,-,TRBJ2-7,TGTGCCAGCAGTTACAGATACGAGCAGTACTTC,CASSYRYEQYF
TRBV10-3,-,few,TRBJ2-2,TGTGCCATCACTAAGACCGTGAGGTCCGGGGAGCTGTTTTTT,CAITKTVRSGELFF
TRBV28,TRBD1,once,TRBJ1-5,TGTGCCACCAACGAGTCCGGGACAGGGGTCTCAGGGAATCAGCCCCAGCATTTT,CATNESGTGVSGNQPQHF
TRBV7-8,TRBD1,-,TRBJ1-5,TGTGCCAGCAGCTTACCCCGGGACAGTCGCAATCAGCCCCAGCATTTT,CASSLPRDSRNQPQHF
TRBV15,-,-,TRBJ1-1,TGTGCCACCAGCAGAGGTGGAGGGGGGATGACTGAAGCTTTCTTT,CATSRGGGGMTEAFF
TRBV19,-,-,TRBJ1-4,TGTGCCAGTAGTCTTCAGGTGGAGTCGGAAAAACTGTTTTTT,CASSLQVESEKLFF
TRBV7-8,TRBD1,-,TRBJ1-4,TGTGCCAGCAGCCCGTCCCGGGACAGTCCAACTAATGAAAAACTGTTTTTT,CASSPSRDSPTNEKLFF
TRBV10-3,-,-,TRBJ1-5,TGTGCCACCAAGGGACGAATGGACAGCAGCAATCAGCCCCAGCATTTT,CATKGRMDSSNQPQHF
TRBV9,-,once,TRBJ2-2,TGTGCCAGCAGCGTCCTACTGAACACCGGGGAGCTGTTTTTT,CASSVLLNTGELFF
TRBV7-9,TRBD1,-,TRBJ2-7,TGTGCCACCGGACAGGTTTTCTCAGGGACCCACGATTCCTACGAGCAGTACTTC,CATGQVFSGTHDSYEQYF
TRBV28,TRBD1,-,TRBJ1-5,TGTGCCGGGGGGACAGGGGGCCGGGTTCAGCCCCAGCATTTT,CAGGTGGRVQPQHF
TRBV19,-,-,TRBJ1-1,TGTGCCAGCCGGAGTTCATATGGGGCCCTACAGGGACGAGGGGACACTGAAGCTTTCTTT,CASRSSYGALQGRGDTEAFF
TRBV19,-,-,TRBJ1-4,TGTGCCAGTCACCCGGGGCCCCAGGGTGAAAAACTGTTTTTT,CASHPGPQGEKLFF